The 20 T cell receptor beta chains reported below all come from one sample, sequenced in a study of neoadjuvant anti-PD-1 for oral cavity cancer. Assay used: immunoSEQ multiplex PCR; TCRdb lists only in-frame clones, some missing. The sample lists 72,000 or so clones, more than 70% occurring once. Specimen: PBMCs, collected before nivolumab (anti-PD-1) treatment. Every receptor here comes from a person aged 35-79 years with oral cavity squamous cell carcinoma.

This clone has just one count. The chain joins TRBV5-4 to TRBJ2-3; maybe TRBD1 (6 bases). The germline V gene has CDR1 SGHNT and CDR2 YYREEE (reference sequence). The V and J ends lost 7 bases and 6 bases respectively, with 21 bases between them. The CDR3 has 15 amino acids. CDR3 sequence reads: CASGKPGQRGDTQYF. The DNA of the CDR3 is TGTGCCAGCGGAAAGCCGGGCCAGAGGGGGGATACGCAGTATTTT.

V and J are TRBV15 and TRBJ2-1; either TRBD1 or TRBD2 may fit D (5 bases each). This CDR3 is 15 amino acids long. Trimming pared 4 bases from V and 3 bases from J, leaving 13 bases between. Per the germline V gene, CDR1 is LNHNV and CDR2 is YYDKDF (reference sequence). The CDR3: CATSNRDGRYNEQFF. CDR3 DNA sequence: TGTGCCACCAGCAACCGGGACGGACGCTACAATGAGCAGTTCTTC.

This sequence joins TRBV6-5 and TRBJ2-7; 11 positions match TRBD2. CDR3 size: 14 residues. The trim removed 6 bases at V and 2 bases at J, leaving 3 bases unmatched. The V gene's germline CDR1 is MNHEY and CDR2 SVGAGI. The chain's CDR3 is CASRLTSGAYEQYF. DNA for the CDR3: TGTGCCAGCAGACTGACTAGCGGGGCCTACGAGCAGTACTTC.

The V and J genes are TRBV5-5 and TRBJ2-2; maybe TRBD1 (6 bases). V was shortened by 4 bases and J by 6 bases, with 13 bases between the two germline ends. The CDR3 covers 14 residues. Germline V CDR1 and CDR2: SGHKS, YYEKEE (reference sequence). The CDR3 reads CASSLVKGAGELFF. CDR3 coding DNA: TGTGCCAGCAGCCTCGTAAAGGGGGCCGGGGAGCTGTTTTTT. Supplemented by reference TRBV5-5 and TRBJ2-2, the full variable domain reads DAGVTQSPTHLIKTRGQQVTLRCSPISGHKSVSWYQQVLGQGPQFIFQYYEKEERGRGNFPDRFSARQFPNYSSELNVNALLLGDSALYLCASSLVKGAGELFFGEGSRLTVL.

This rearrangement joins TRBV7-9 to TRBJ2-7, with unresolved D. CDR3 length: 14 residues. Deletions cut 3 bases from V and 3 bases from J, with 12 bases between. Germline values: CDR1 SEHNR, CDR2 FQNEAQ (reference sequence). The CDR3 reads CASSFPFPRYEQYF. The DNA of the CDR3 is TGTGCCAGCAGCTTCCCCTTTCCTCGCTACGAGCAGTACTTC.

V usage is TRBV19 and J usage is TRBJ1-2; weak D call: TRBD1 (5 bases). Trimming shortened V by 9 bases and J by 0 bases, and 17 bases separated the two germline ends. Per germline, CDR1 LNHDA and CDR2 SQIVND (reference sequence). The CDR3 has 15 residues. The CDR3 DNA follows: TGTGCCAGCCACTCGGTTGGGGCGACTAACTATGGCTACACCTTC. This translates into CASHSVGATNYGYTF.

This sequence joins TRBV30 and TRBJ2-1, with D maybe TRBD2 (6 bases). Trimming removed 6 bases at V and 7 bases at J, with 7 bases between. Germline V CDR1 and CDR2: GTSNPN, SVGIG (reference sequence). The CDR3 totals 10 residues. CDR3 sequence (DNA): TGTGCCTGTGGAGGGAATGAGCAGTTCTTC. Translated: CACGGNEQFF. Drawing the rest from reference TRBV30 and TRBJ2-1, the complete variable domain is SQTIHQWPATLVQPVGSPLSLECTVEGTSNPNLYWYRQAAGRGLQLLFYSVGIGQISSEVPQNLSASRPQDRQFILSSKKLLLSDSGFYLCACGGNEQFFGPGTRLTVL.

J is TRBJ1-2 and V is TRBV7-6, with 7 nucleotides matching TRBD1. Trimming at V came to 4 bases and at J to 1 base, leaving 12 bases not matched to a gene. The length of the CDR3 is 17 residues. Germline CDR1 is SGHVS and CDR2 is FNYEAQ. The CDR3 bases are TGTGCCAGCAGCTCCACCCTGACAGGGCGGAGTAACTATGGCTACACCTTC. Its translation: CASSSTLTGRSNYGYTF.

The chain carries TRBV19 and TRBJ1-1; D not certain. V was cut by 3 bases and J by 2 bases, with 13 bases left in between. From germline, CDR1 is LNHDA and CDR2 SQIVND (reference sequence). CDR3 length equals 15 residues. The CDR3 protein is CASSMKVVGNTEAFF. In nucleotides, the CDR3 is TGTGCCAGTAGTATGAAGGTCGTCGGAAACACTGAAGCTTTCTTT.

The gene calls are TRBV19 and TRBJ2-3, with 7 bases identical to TRBD1. The CDR3 extends over 13 amino acids. J lost 1 base, V lost 10 bases, and 5 bases had no gene match. Germline V gives CDR1 LNHDA, CDR2 SQIVND (reference sequence). The DNA of the CDR3 is TGTGCCACCCTCGGACAGGGCACAGATACGCAGTATTTT. Protein product: CATLGQGTDTQYF.

The genes are TRBV19 and TRBJ2-3, with D perhaps being TRBD1 or TRBD2 (5 bases each). CDR1 is LNHDA, CDR2 SQIVND, per germline (reference sequence). With 0 bases removed from V and 6 bases from J, the gap between germline ends came to 13 bases. There are 15 residues in the CDR3. Written as DNA, the CDR3 is TGTGCCAGTAGTATAGATCAGGGCATAGCGGATACGCAGTATTTT. It yields the protein CASSIDQGIADTQYF.

V is TRBV6-1 and J is TRBJ1-4; no clear D gene. CDR3 size: 14 residues. The ends were cut back, 6 bases at V and 8 bases at J, with 16 bases in the middle. Germline V gene sequence: CDR1 MNHNS, CDR2 SASEGT. The CDR3 DNA sequence: TGTGCCAGCAGGTTCACTGGGCGCGGGGAAAAACTGTTTTTT. Translation gives CASRFTGRGEKLFF.

The V call is TRBV4-1, the J call TRBJ2-7; D not certain. The germline CDR1 and CDR2 sequences are MGHRA and YSYEKL. The CDR3 length is 14 residues. V lost 0 bases and J 6 bases, leaving 12 bases between the germline ends. As DNA, the CDR3 is TGCGCCAGCAGCCAAGAGATGGATCTCGGCGAGCAGTACTTC. This encodes CASSQEMDLGEQYF.

The rearrangement uses TRBV7-2 and TRBJ2-7; a possible D gene is TRBD2 (6 bases). This CDR3 region has 14 residues. V was shortened by 5 bases and J by 2 bases, with 13 bases between the two germline ends. Germline assignment: CDR1 SGHTA and CDR2 FQGNSA. DNA of the CDR3: TGTGCCAGCAGCCGGCCGGGACTTACCTACGAGCAGTACTTC. As protein: CASSRPGLTYEQYF.

CDR3 sequence reads: CASSVETSGSTDTQYF. The DNA for the CDR3 is TGTGCCAGCAGCGTAGAGACTAGCGGTAGCACAGATACGCAGTATTTT. The J gene is TRBJ2-3, the V gene TRBV9; TRBD2 matches 9 bases. V gave up 0 bases and J gave up 0 bases; unmatched junction bases: 2. The CDR3 length is 16 residues. CDR1 is SGDLS, CDR2 YYNGEE, per germline.

The chain couples TRBV2 to TRBJ2-5; D remains ambiguous. The CDR3 covers 12 residues. V lost 4 bases and J 3 bases, leaving 6 bases between the germline ends. The germline CDR1 and CDR2 sequences are SNHLY and FYNNEI. CDR3 coding DNA: TGTGCCAGCAGTGTCACGAAAGAGACCCAGTACTTC. This sequence encodes CASSVTKETQYF.

The chain combines TRBV4-1 with TRBJ1-2; D may be TRBD1 (5 bases). V was pared by 3 bases and J by 5 bases, with 13 bases between. Germline CDR1 is MGHRA and CDR2 is YSYEKL. The CDR3 sequence is 14 residues long. CDR3 loop: CASSQFGAVYGYTF. In DNA, the CDR3 is TGCGCCAGCAGCCAGTTCGGGGCGGTATATGGCTACACCTTC.

The J gene is TRBJ2-7, the V gene TRBV10-3, with TRBD2 matching 14 bases. This CDR3 is 17 amino acids long. With 6 bases clipped from V and 6 bases from J, the junction kept 13 bases outside the gene matches. Germline assignment: CDR1 ENHRY and CDR2 SYGVKD. The CDR3 loop reads CAIRGTSGRSTEAEQYF. In DNA, the CDR3 is TGTGCCATCAGAGGGACTAGCGGGAGATCGACGGAGGCCGAGCAGTACTTC.

The chain uses TRBV5-4 and TRBJ2-3; unclear D gene. Trimming took 9 bases from V and 3 from J, leaving 11 bases between them. Germline-derived CDR1 and CDR2 are SGHNT and YYREEE (reference sequence). The CDR3 has 12 residues. CDR3 region: CATNARTDTQYF. In DNA form, the CDR3 reads TGTGCCACCAACGCTAGGACAGATACGCAGTATTTT. The entire variable domain, with the rest obtained from reference TRBV5-4 and TRBJ2-3, is as follows: ETGVTQSPTHLIKTRGQQVTLRCSSQSGHNTVSWYQQALGQGPQFIFQYYREEENGRGNFPPRFSGLQFPNYSSELNVNALELDDSALYLCATNARTDTQYFGPGTRLTVL.

This chain connects TRBV7-8 to TRBJ1-1, with TRBD1 identical over 11 bases. V shed 6 bases and J 5 bases; nucleotides not matched to a gene: 5. Germline assignment: CDR1 SGHVS and CDR2 FQNEAQ. The CDR3 totals 14 residues. CDR3: CASRSGTGGTEAFF. In nucleotides, the CDR3 is TGTGCCAGCAGATCCGGGACAGGGGGGACTGAAGCTTTCTTT.